Listed below are T cell receptor beta chains from one sample, sequenced in a study of blood T cell repertoires in COVID-19. Only in-frame clones appear in the TCRdb table, and some are missing; sequencing was by immunoSEQ multiplex PCR. The sample carries about 150,000 clones, about 79% recorded once. The specimen was peripheral blood. These TCRs come from a woman in her 50s in a cohort sampled during active or convalescent COVID-19. CDR3s include the opening cysteine and the closing phenylalanine or tryptophan. D genes are given only for firm matches. Not every row has a clone size; where given, it reads once, few, many or a size class.

TRBV6-1	TRBJ1-1	TRBD1	once	TGTGCCAGCAGTGACGGGACAGTGAACACTGAAGCTTTCTTT	CASSDGTVNTEAFF
TRBV6-5	TRBJ1-1	.	.	TGTGCCAGCACCCTGACTCCACCGAACACTGAAGCTTTCTTT	CASTLTPPNTEAFF
TRBV7-9	TRBJ2-3	TRBD1	.	TGTGCCAGCAGCTTAGGGTGGACAGGGGGCTTCACAGATACGCAGTATTTT	CASSLGWTGGFTDTQYF
TRBV4-1	TRBJ1-5	.	.	TGCGCCAGCAGCCAAGAAGGAGTTATCGACAGAAGCAATCAGCCCCAGCATTTT	CASSQEGVIDRSNQPQHF
TRBV7-3	TRBJ1-1	.	.	TGTGCCAGCAGACGGACTGAGAACACTGAAGCTTTCTTT	CASRRTENTEAFF
TRBV7-6	TRBJ1-1	.	.	TGTGCCAGCAGTAACCACCCCTCCCCGGACACTGAAGCTTTCTTT	CASSNHPSPDTEAFF
TRBV7-3	TRBJ2-3	TRBD2	.	TGTGCCAGCAGCACGGGACTAGCGGGGGTACATACGCAGTATTTT	CASSTGLAGVHTQYF
TRBV7-2	TRBJ2-3	.	.	TGTGCCAGCAGCCCGGACTGGGGGCTAGCCACAGATACGCAGTATTTT	CASSPDWGLATDTQYF
TRBV13	TRBJ1-2	.	.	TGTGCCAGCAGCTTAGGTGACAGTCTCTATGGCTACACCTTC	CASSLGDSLYGYTF
TRBV30	TRBJ2-7	.	.	TGTGCCTGGAGGATTACAGGGTATTCCTACGAGCAGTACTTC	CAWRITGYSYEQYF
TRBV15	TRBJ1-3	TRBD1	.	TGTGCCACCAGCAGGACTACAGGGGGCCCGGGCTCTGGAAACACCATATATTTT	CATSRTTGGPGSGNTIYF